The present T cell receptor beta chain was sequenced within a study of T cell changes during pregnancy in multiple sclerosis (dated 2019 in TCRdb). The study in broad terms: Changes in the T cell repertoire over the course of pregnancy were examined in this study in women with multiple sclerosis.

The library was made by the immunoSEQ multiplex PCR assay. The clones in this table, taken by TCRdb from immuneACCESS, are in-frame only. Not every clone is retained; where verified, under half of the shortfall comes from an unresolved V gene, and the cause of the rest is unknown. The sample includes fewer than 90,000 clones, with roughly 95% observed a single time. Of the sample, roughly 1.4% falls within the top ten clones. CDR1 and CDR2 are drawn from the germline V gene: SNHLY, FYNNEI. The cysteine opens and the phenylalanine closes a CDR3 of 15 amino acids. Only CDR3 DNA is held: 45 bases, read in frame from base 1. The germline ends are 9 bases apart after V is trimmed by 0 bases and J by 1 base. This clone was counted once. Its antigen is still unknown. No qualities accompany the bases; no much larger clone lies one base away.

The material sequenced was peripheral blood, taken in the third trimester of pregnancy. The chain links TRBV2 with TRBJ1-1; too little of a D gene remains to name it. The TCR sequence derives from a female donor in good health, enrolled as a control in a pregnancy study. The CDR3 sequence is CASSEARVKNTEAFF. The DNA sequence is as follows: TGTGCCAGCAGTGAAGCGCGGGTGAAGAACACTGAAGCTTTCTTT.